The clone carrying this TCR beta chain has just a few counts. Antigen specificity is unknown. MiXCR was run by TCRdb on the reads, yielding one entry per CDR3 protein. The repertoire holds 100,000 to 150,000 distinct CDR3 sequences, with more than 25% as singletons. These data belong to a study of T cell repertoires in cytomegalovirus infection. Study-level background: An indication of both CMV infection and matching HLA type came from public TCR beta signatures.

Broader study findings: Predominance within the ex vivo response was attributable to HLA-C-restricted CMV-specific TCR beta clonotypes. Identification of carriers of CMV plus the relevant HLA was achieved through cumulative public TCR beta family frequency.

Germline assignment: CDR1 SGHVS and CDR2 FNYEAQ. V gave up 6 bases and J gave up 0 bases, with 8 bases separating them. The CDR3 loop spans 13 amino acids. The rearrangement uses TRBV7-6 and TRBJ1-1; D remains ambiguous. This receptor was taken from a human donor in good health (CMV status not recorded). Some clones in this sample may be carry-over from other donors' samples. Sequencing used CD8+ T cells from cultured PBMCs, obtained from culture after CMV antigen stimulation. The CDR3 reads CASRGLMNTEAFF. In DNA, the CDR3 is TGTGCCAGCAGAGGCCTAATGAACACTGAAGCTTTCTTT.